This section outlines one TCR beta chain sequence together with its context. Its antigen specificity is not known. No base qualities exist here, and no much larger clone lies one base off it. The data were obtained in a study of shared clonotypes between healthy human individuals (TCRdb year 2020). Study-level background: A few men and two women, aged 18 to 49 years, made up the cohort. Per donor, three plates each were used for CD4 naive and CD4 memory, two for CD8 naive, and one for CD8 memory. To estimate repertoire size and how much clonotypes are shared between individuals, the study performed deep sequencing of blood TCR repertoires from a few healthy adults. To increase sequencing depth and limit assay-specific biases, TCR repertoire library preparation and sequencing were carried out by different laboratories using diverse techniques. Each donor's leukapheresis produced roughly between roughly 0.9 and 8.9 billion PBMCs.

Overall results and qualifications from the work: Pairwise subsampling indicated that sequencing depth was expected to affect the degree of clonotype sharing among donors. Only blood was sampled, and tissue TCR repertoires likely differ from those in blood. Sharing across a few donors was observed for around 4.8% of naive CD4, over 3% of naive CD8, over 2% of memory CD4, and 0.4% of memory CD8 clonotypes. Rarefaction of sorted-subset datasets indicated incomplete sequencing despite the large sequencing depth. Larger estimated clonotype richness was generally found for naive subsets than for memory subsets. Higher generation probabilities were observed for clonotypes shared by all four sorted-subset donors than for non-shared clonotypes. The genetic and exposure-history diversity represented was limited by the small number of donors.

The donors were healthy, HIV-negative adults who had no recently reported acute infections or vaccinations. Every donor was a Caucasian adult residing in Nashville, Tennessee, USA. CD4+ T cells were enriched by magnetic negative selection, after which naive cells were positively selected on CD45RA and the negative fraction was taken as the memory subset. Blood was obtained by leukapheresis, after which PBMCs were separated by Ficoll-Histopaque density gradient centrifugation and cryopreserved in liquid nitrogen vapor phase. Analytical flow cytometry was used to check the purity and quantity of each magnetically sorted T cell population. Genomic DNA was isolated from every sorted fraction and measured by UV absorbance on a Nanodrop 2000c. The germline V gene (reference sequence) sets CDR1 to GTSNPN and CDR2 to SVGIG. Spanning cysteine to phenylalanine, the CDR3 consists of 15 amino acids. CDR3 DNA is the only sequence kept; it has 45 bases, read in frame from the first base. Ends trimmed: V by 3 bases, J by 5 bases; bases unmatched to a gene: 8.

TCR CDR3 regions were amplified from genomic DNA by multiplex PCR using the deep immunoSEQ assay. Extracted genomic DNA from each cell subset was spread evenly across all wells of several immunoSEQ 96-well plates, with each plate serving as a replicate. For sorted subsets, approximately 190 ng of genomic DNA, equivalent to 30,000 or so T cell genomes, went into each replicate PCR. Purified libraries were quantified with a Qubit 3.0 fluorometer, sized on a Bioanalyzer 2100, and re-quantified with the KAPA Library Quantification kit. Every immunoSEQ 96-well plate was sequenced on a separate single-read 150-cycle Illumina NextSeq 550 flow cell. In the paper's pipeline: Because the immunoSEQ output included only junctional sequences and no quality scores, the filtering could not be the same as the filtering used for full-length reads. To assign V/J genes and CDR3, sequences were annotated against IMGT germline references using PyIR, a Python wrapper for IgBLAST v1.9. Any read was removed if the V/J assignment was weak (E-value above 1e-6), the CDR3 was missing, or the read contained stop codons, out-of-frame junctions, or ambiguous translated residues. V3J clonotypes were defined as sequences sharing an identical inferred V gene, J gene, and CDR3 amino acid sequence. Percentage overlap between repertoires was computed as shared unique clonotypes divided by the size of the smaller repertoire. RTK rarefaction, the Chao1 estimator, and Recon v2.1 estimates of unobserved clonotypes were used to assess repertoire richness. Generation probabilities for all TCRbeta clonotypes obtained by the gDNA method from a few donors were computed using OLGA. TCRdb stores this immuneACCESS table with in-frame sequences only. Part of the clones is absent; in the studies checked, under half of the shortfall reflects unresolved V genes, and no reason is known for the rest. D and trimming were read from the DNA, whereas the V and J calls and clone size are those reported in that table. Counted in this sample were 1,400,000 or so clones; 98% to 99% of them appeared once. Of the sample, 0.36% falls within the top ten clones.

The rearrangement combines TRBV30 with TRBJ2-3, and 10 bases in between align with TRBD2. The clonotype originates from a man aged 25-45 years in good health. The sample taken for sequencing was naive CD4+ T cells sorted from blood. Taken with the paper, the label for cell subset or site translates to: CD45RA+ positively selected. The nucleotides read TGTGCCTGGAGAAAAGGACTAGCGGAAGGAGATACGCAGTATTTT. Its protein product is CAWRKGLAEGDTQYF.